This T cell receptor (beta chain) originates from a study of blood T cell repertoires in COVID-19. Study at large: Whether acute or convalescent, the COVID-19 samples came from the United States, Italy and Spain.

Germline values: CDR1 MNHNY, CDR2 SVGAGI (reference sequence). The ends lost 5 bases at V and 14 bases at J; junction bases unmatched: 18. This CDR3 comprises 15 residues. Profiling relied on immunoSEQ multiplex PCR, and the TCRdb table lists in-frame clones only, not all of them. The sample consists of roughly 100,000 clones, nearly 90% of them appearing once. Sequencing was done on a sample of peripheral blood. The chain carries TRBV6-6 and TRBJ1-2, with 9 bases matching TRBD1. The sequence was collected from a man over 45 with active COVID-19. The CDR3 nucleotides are TGTGCCAGCAGTGTCTACCGGGACAGGGTGACGGCTGGGACCTTC. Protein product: CASSVYRDRVTAGTF.